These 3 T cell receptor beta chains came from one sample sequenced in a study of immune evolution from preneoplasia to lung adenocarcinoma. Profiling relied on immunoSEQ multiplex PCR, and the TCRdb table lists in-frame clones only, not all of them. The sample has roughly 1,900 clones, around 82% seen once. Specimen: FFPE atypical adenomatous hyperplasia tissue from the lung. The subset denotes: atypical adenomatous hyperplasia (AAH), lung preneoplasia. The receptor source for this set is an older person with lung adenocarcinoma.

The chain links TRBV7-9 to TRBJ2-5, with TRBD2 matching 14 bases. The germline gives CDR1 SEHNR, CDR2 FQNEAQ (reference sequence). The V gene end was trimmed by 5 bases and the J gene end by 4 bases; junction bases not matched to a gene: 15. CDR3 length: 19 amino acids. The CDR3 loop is CASSTPAGTSGSVAETQYF. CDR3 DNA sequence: TGTGCCAGCAGCACCCCCGCCGGGACTAGCGGGAGTGTGGCAGAGACCCAGTACTTC.

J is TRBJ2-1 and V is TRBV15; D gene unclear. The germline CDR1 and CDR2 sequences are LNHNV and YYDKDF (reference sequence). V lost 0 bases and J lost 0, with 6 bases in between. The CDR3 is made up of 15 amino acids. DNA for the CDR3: TGTGCCACCAGCAGAGAGAGGAGCTCCTACAATGAGCAGTTCTTC. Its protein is CATSRERSSYNEQFF.

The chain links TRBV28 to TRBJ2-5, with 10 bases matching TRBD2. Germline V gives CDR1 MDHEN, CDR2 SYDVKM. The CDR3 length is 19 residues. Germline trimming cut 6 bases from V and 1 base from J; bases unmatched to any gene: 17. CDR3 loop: CASSSQASGRPESQETQYF. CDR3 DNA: TGTGCCAGCAGCTCCCAGGCTAGCGGGAGACCCGAAAGCCAAGAGACCCAGTACTTC. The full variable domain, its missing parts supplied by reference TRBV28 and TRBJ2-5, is DVKVTQSSRYLVKRTGEKVFLECVQDMDHENMFWYRQDPGLGLRLIYFSYDVKMKEKGDIPEGYSVSREKKERFSLILESASTNQTSMYLCASSSQASGRPESQETQYFGPGTRLLVL.